Shown below are 21 T cell receptor beta chains from a single sample sequenced in a study of T cells in Graves' hyperthyroidism and ophthalmopathy (dated by TCRdb to about 2019). The library was built by means of multiplex PCR. Sequencing instrument: Illumina HiSeq 2000. The TCR beta CDR3 regions were amplified from the RNA transcripts. For the first round of RT-PCR on the TCR CDR3, the HTBI primer set was used together with the Qiagen OneStep RT-PCR kit. The raw public reads went through TCRdb reprocessing: fastp at Q25, MiXCR clone calling, in-frame beta chains kept. Every entry covers one CDR3 protein and lists the most common genes and DNA from its rows. Counted in this sample were approximately 620,000 distinct CDR3 sequences; approximately 14% of them appeared once. 5.8% of the sample rests with the top ten. Sequencing was done on a sample of blood. The receptors shown here come from a woman aged 25 to 39 with Graves' hyperthyroidism that later progressed to Graves' ophthalmopathy.

V and J are TRBV19 and TRBJ1-1, with a tentative D call TRBD1 (5 bases). Trimming cost V 1 base and J 6 bases, with 12 bases left between them. The germline CDR1 and CDR2 sequences are LNHDA and SQIVND (reference sequence). There are 14 residues in the CDR3. The CDR3 DNA is TGTGCCAGTAGTATAGGCCGGGGGAGGCCTGAAGCTTTCTTT. Its protein product is CASSIGRGRPEAFF.

At least ten counts were recorded for this clonotype. The rearrangement uses TRBV24-1 and TRBJ2-5, with 13 bases identical to TRBD2. This CDR3 spans 16 amino acids. The trim removed 3 bases at V and 4 bases at J, leaving 4 bases unmatched. Germline CDR1 KGHDR, CDR2 SFDVKD. CDR3 protein: CATSDSGLAGAETQYF. The CDR3 region has the DNA TGTGCCACCAGTGATAGTGGACTAGCGGGAGCAGAGACCCAGTACTTC.

This clonotype was detected many times. The genes are TRBV7-7 and TRBJ2-7; D gene ambiguous. CDR3 size: 13 residues. CDR1 and CDR2 (germline): SSHAT, FNYEAQ (reference sequence). The CDR3 sequence is CASARTENSEQYF. The CDR3 DNA sequence: TGTGCTTCGGCCCGCACTGAGAATAGCGAGCAGTACTTC.

This clonotype was recorded at least ten times. The rearrangement joins TRBV20-1 to TRBJ2-7; 8 bases line up with TRBD2. Germline CDR1 is DFQATT and CDR2 is SNEGSKA (reference sequence). After removal of 6 bases from V and 4 bases from J, the junction contained 14 bases not matched to a gene. The CDR3 is made up of 15 amino acids. CDR3 bases: TGCAGTGCCCCGGGGGGCGGGAGGCCTCCGTACGAGCAGTACTTC. It encodes CSAPGGGRPPYEQYF.

As concerns this clonotype: A junction boundary mismatches the germline segment, possibly from a read error. V gene TRBV19 combines with J gene TRBJ2-3; either TRBD1 or TRBD2 may supply D (5 bases each). The germline gives CDR1 LNHDA, CDR2 SQIVND (reference sequence). The CDR3 is made up of 16 amino acids. This CDR3 reads CVSRTRRGAGTDTQYF. The CDR3 DNA reads TGTGTCAGTAGGACAAGGAGAGGGGCGGGCACAGATACGCAGTATTTT.

With respect to this clonotype: This may be a read error: a much more frequent sequence differs by one nucleotide. The chain carries TRBV12-5 and TRBJ2-2; D possibly matches TRBD1 or TRBD2 (6 bases each). The CDR3 is made up of 17 amino acids. Germline V lookup: CDR1 LGHNT, CDR2 FRNRAP. This CDR3 reads CGSGFPKEGEFTGELFF. CDR3 coding DNA: TGTGGTAGTGGTTTCCCCAAGGAGGGGGAATTCACCGGGGAGCTGTTTTTT.

This chain connects TRBV10-3 to TRBJ2-6; 8 bases are a match to TRBD2. This CDR3 has 17 residues. Trimming at V came to 4 bases and at J to 1 base, leaving 6 bases not matched to a gene. Germline-derived CDR1 and CDR2 are ENHRY and SYGVKD. This chain's CDR3 is CAISAGSGMSGANVLTF. CDR3 nucleotide sequence: TGTGCCATCAGTGCGGGTAGCGGGATGTCTGGGGCCAACGTCCTGACTTTC.

In this sample, this clonotype turned up many times. J is TRBJ2-1 and V is TRBV12-3 or TRBV12-4; D unclear. The CDR3 is made up of 13 amino acids. Between the trimmed V and J ends, which lost 6 bases and 6 bases, there was a span of 12 bases. Here the CDR3 reads CASSQFMGNEQFF. The DNA for the CDR3 is TGTGCCAGCAGCCAATTCATGGGCAATGAGCAGTTCTTC.

This clonotype has at least ten counts. The genes are TRBV12-3 or TRBV12-4 and TRBJ2-7, with no clear D. V lost 3 bases to trimming and J lost 3 bases, with 9 bases between them. The CDR3 spans 13 residues. The CDR3: CASSFGQNYEQYF. The CDR3 nucleotides read TGTGCCAGCAGTTTTGGGCAGAACTACGAGCAGTACTTC.

The V gene is TRBV7-9, the J gene TRBJ2-7; 9 bases map to TRBD2. Germline V gene lookup returns CDR1 SEHNR and CDR2 FQNEAQ (reference sequence). The CDR3 extends over 16 amino acids. V lost 0 bases, J lost 4 bases, and 7 bases stayed unmatched. The CDR3, as DNA: TGTGCCAGCAGCTTAGCTTTAGGGACTAGCAGGTACGAGCAGTACTTC. This encodes CASSLALGTSRYEQYF.

The J gene is TRBJ1-5, the V gene TRBV2; D uncertain. This CDR3 is 13 amino acids long. Trimming stripped 2 bases from V and 7 bases from J, with 9 bases between. In germline, CDR1 is SNHLY, CDR2 FYNNEI. CDR3: CASSELGSQPQHF. DNA of the CDR3: TGTGCCAGCAGTGAATTGGGATCCCAGCCCCAGCATTTT.

This clonotype was detected many times. The chain combines TRBV2 with TRBJ2-4; 10 bases align to TRBD1. The trim removed 3 bases at V and 0 bases at J, leaving 5 bases unmatched. This CDR3 is 17 amino acids long. Germline-derived CDR1 and CDR2 are SNHLY and FYNNEI. The CDR3 bases are TGTGCCAGCAGTGAGGACAGGGGGATTCTAGCCAAAAACATTCAGTACTTC. Protein: CASSEDRGILAKNIQYF.

The chain links TRBV19 to TRBJ2-5; tentative D call: TRBD2 (6 bases). The V and J ends lost 10 bases and 7 bases respectively, with 10 bases between them. From germline, CDR1 is LNHDA and CDR2 SQIVND (reference sequence). This CDR3 is 10 amino acids long. Here the CDR3 reads CAITRGTQYF. The CDR3 DNA sequence: TGTGCCATCACGCGGGGGACCCAGTACTTC.

This clonotype has ten or more counts. The chain links TRBV12-3 or TRBV12-4 to TRBJ1-5; 12 nucleotides align to TRBD1. Trimming took 6 bases from V and 7 from J; bases not matched to a gene: 19. The CDR3 has 19 amino acids. The CDR3 DNA reads TGTGCCAGCAGCGATACCGGGACAGGGGGCGACCGGGGGATACAGCCCCAGCATTTT. It translates to CASSDTGTGGDRGIQPQHF.

This CDR3 is CASSLEQVGYTF. In nucleotides, the CDR3 is TGTGCCAGCAGCTTGGAACAGGTCGGCTACACCTTC. This rearrangement joins TRBV5-6 to TRBJ1-2, with a weak D call TRBD1 (5 bases). Germline lookup yields CDR1 SGHDT and CDR2 YYEEEE. V was shortened by 0 bases and J by 8 bases, with 8 bases between the two germline ends. The CDR3 sequence is 12 residues long.

This clonotype was seen more than once but under ten times. Since a much larger clone is just one base distant, this may be a read error. This chain links TRBV30 with TRBJ2-1; the match to TRBD2 covers 9 bases. This CDR3 has 15 amino acids. From germline, CDR1 is GTSNPN and CDR2 SVGIG (reference sequence). The CDR3 DNA is TGTGTCTGGAGTGTTTCAGCGGGAGGTCTTAGTGAGCAGTTCTTC. This codes for CVWSVSAGGLSEQFF.

This clonotype was seen at least ten times. This chain uses TRBV11-2 with TRBJ2-3; 12 bases match TRBD2. Germline V gene data show CDR1 as SGHAT and CDR2 as FQNNGV. This CDR3 has 16 residues. The J segment lost 5 bases and the V segment lost 1 base, leaving 4 bases of the junction unmatched. In nucleotides, the CDR3 is TGTGCCAGCAGCTTAGTCCGACTAGCGGGAGTAGATACGCAGTATTTT. It codes for CASSLVRLAGVDTQYF.

This clonotype has ten or more counts. V is TRBV28 and J is TRBJ1-1, with 7 positions matching TRBD1. Germline V gives CDR1 MDHEN, CDR2 SYDVKM. This CDR3 contains 13 residues. With 4 bases clipped from V and 11 bases from J, the junction kept 10 bases outside the gene matches. The CDR3 region has the DNA TGTGCCAGCAGTTCCGGACAGGTGGGCTGGGCTTTCTTT. It specifies CASSSGQVGWAFF.

This clonotype was observed many times. The chain employs TRBV27 and TRBJ2-2; 10 nucleotides line up with TRBD2. CDR1 and CDR2 from the germline V gene are MNHEY and SMNVEV (reference sequence). This CDR3 comprises 15 residues. Trimming removed 5 bases from V and 5 bases from J; junction bases left unmatched: 5. The CDR3 sequence is CASSQREGGTGELFF. CDR3 nucleotides: TGTGCCAGCAGTCAGCGGGAGGGCGGGACCGGGGAGCTGTTTTTT.

This clonotype was picked up a small number of times. V usage is TRBV20-1 and J usage is TRBJ2-7, with TRBD2 matching 11 bases. The CDR3 is 16 residues long. V shed 6 bases, J shed 4 bases, and the junction held 14 bases outside the gene matches. Germline lookup yields CDR1 DFQATT and CDR2 SNEGSKA (reference sequence). The DNA for the CDR3 is TGCAGTGCCTCCTCAAGAGTCGGGACTAGCGGTTACGAGCAGTACTTC. As protein: CSASSRVGTSGYEQYF.

This clonotype came up a few times. This chain links TRBV4-3 with TRBJ2-4; the D gene could be TRBD1 or TRBD2 (5 bases each). Germline V gene lookup returns CDR1 LGHNA and CDR2 YSLEER. V lost 0 bases and J lost 4, with 13 bases in between. CDR3 length: 16 amino acids. CDR3 in amino acids: CASSQDPRDVKNIQYF. CDR3 DNA: TGCGCCAGCAGCCAAGATCCAAGGGACGTGAAAAACATTCAGTACTTC.